A selection of T cell receptor beta chains follows, all from one sample in a study of cytomegalovirus exposure and HLA in healthy donors. Data came from immunoSEQ multiplex PCR; TCRdb stores just in-frame clones and leaves some out. Here the sample table reports 150,000 or so clones. Sequencing was done on a sample of PBMCs. The source is a woman aged 50 to 65 in good health and CMV-seronegative. CDR3s include the opening cysteine and the closing phenylalanine or tryptophan. The order of the fields is D gene, V gene, J gene, CDR3 protein, CDR3 DNA. The D gene is left open where the match is weak.

d_gene: TRBD2
v_gene: TRBV28
j_gene: TRBJ2-1
CDR3aa: CASSLFGPAGSSYNEQFF
CDR3nt: TGTGCCAGCAGTTTATTCGGGCCAGCGGGGTCATCCTACAATGAGCAGTTCTTC

d_gene: NA
v_gene: TRBV11-2
j_gene: TRBJ2-7
CDR3aa: CASSQGASGVHEQYF
CDR3nt: TGTGCCAGCAGCCAGGGGGCTAGCGGGGTCCACGAGCAGTACTTC

d_gene: NA
v_gene: TRBV4-2
j_gene: TRBJ2-1
CDR3aa: CASSQDSRGEQFF
CDR3nt: TGTGCCAGCAGCCAAGATTCGAGAGGTGAGCAGTTCTTC

d_gene: NA
v_gene: TRBV19
j_gene: TRBJ1-2
CDR3aa: CASTPGPGYGYTF
CDR3nt: TGTGCCAGTACCCCCGGGCCGGGGTATGGCTACACCTTC

d_gene: TRBD1
v_gene: TRBV5-1
j_gene: TRBJ1-1
CDR3aa: CASSSDGQGYTEAFF
CDR3nt: TGCGCCAGCAGCTCGGATGGACAGGGGTACACTGAAGCTTTCTTT

d_gene: NA
v_gene: TRBV7-9
j_gene: TRBJ1-2
CDR3aa: CASRGGTQGYTF
CDR3nt: TGTGCCAGCCGGGGGGGGACTCAAGGCTACACCTTC

d_gene: NA
v_gene: TRBV9
j_gene: TRBJ2-3
CDR3aa: CASSVGSEASTDTQYF
CDR3nt: TGTGCCAGCAGCGTAGGTAGCGAAGCTAGCACAGATACGCAGTATTTT

d_gene: NA
v_gene: TRBV5-1
j_gene: TRBJ1-1
CDR3aa: CASSLAGGTMNTEAFF
CDR3nt: TGCGCCAGCAGCTTGGCCGGGGGGACCATGAACACTGAAGCTTTCTTT

d_gene: TRBD1
v_gene: TRBV7-8
j_gene: TRBJ2-7
CDR3aa: CASSLRARDRVAPEQYF
CDR3nt: TGTGCCAGCAGCCTAAGGGCAAGGGACAGGGTCGCTCCCGAGCAGTACTTC

d_gene: NA
v_gene: TRBV5-1
j_gene: TRBJ1-5
CDR3aa: CASSLGGDQPQHF
CDR3nt: TGCGCCAGCAGCTTGGGCGGGGACCAGCCCCAGCATTTT

d_gene: NA
v_gene: TRBV7-2
j_gene: TRBJ1-5
CDR3aa: CASSFGPGREPQHF
CDR3nt: TGTGCCAGCAGCTTCGGTCCAGGGAGGGAGCCCCAGCATTTT

d_gene: NA
v_gene: TRBV7-3
j_gene: TRBJ1-2
CDR3aa: CASSLRGQADGYTF
CDR3nt: TGTGCCAGCAGCTTAAGGGGCCAGGCTGATGGCTACACCTTC

d_gene: TRBD1
v_gene: TRBV7-9
j_gene: TRBJ1-2
CDR3aa: CASSWTGTGGYTF
CDR3nt: TGTGCCAGCAGCTGGACAGGGACGGGTGGCTACACCTTC

d_gene: NA
v_gene: TRBV7-8
j_gene: TRBJ2-7
CDR3aa: CASSLTGYEQYF
CDR3nt: TGTGCCAGCAGCCTAACAGGCTACGAGCAGTACTTC

d_gene: NA
v_gene: TRBV25-1
j_gene: TRBJ1-1
CDR3aa: CASSEVGEMNTEAFF
CDR3nt: TGTGCCAGCAGTGAGGTGGGAGAGATGAACACTGAAGCTTTCTTT

d_gene: NA
v_gene: TRBV5-1
j_gene: TRBJ1-1
CDR3aa: CASRIEGVTEAFF
CDR3nt: TGCGCCAGCAGGATTGAAGGGGTGACTGAAGCTTTCTTT

d_gene: NA
v_gene: TRBV7-9
j_gene: TRBJ2-7
CDR3aa: CASSLNLGASEQYF
CDR3nt: TGTGCCAGCAGCTTAAATCTTGGGGCCAGCGAGCAGTACTTC

d_gene: TRBD1
v_gene: TRBV5-8
j_gene: TRBJ1-2
CDR3aa: CASSFDRESYGYTF
CDR3nt: TGTGCCAGCAGCTTCGACAGGGAGAGCTATGGCTACACCTTC

d_gene: NA
v_gene: TRBV10-3
j_gene: TRBJ2-5
CDR3aa: CASSVGYQETQYF
CDR3nt: TGTGCCTCCAGCGTCGGCTACCAAGAGACCCAGTACTTC

d_gene: TRBD2
v_gene: TRBV2
j_gene: TRBJ2-5
CDR3aa: CASSETSGGGLRGETQYF
CDR3nt: TGTGCCAGCAGTGAGACTAGCGGGGGGGGTCTTCGCGGGGAGACCCAGTACTTC

d_gene: TRBD1
v_gene: TRBV29-1
j_gene: TRBJ2-7
CDR3aa: CSVAGTGSYEQYF
CDR3nt: TGCAGCGTAGCCGGGACAGGATCCTACGAGCAGTACTTC

d_gene: TRBD2
v_gene: TRBV18
j_gene: TRBJ2-1
CDR3aa: CASSPSRSGRSFYNEQFF
CDR3nt: TGTGCCAGCTCACCCTCAAGAAGCGGGAGGAGTTTTTACAATGAGCAGTTCTTC

d_gene: NA
v_gene: TRBV28
j_gene: TRBJ2-5
CDR3aa: CASSLLLQGGRETQYF
CDR3nt: TGTGCCAGCAGTTTATTATTACAGGGGGGGAGGGAGACCCAGTACTTC

d_gene: NA
v_gene: TRBV29-1
j_gene: TRBJ1-5
CDR3aa: CSVADGDQPQHF
CDR3nt: TGCAGCGTAGCCGACGGGGATCAGCCCCAGCATTTT

d_gene: TRBD1
v_gene: TRBV25-1
j_gene: TRBJ1-4
CDR3aa: CASSGNRGQREKLFF
CDR3nt: TGTGCCAGCAGTGGGAACAGGGGGCAAAGGGAAAAACTGTTTTTT

d_gene: TRBD1
v_gene: TRBV5-1
j_gene: TRBJ2-7
CDR3aa: CASSWDRAAYEQYF
CDR3nt: TGCGCCAGCAGCTGGGACAGGGCCGCCTACGAGCAGTACTTC

d_gene: NA
v_gene: TRBV27
j_gene: TRBJ2-2
CDR3aa: CASSSYSNTGELFF
CDR3nt: TGTGCCAGCAGTTCATACTCGAACACCGGGGAGCTGTTTTTT

d_gene: NA
v_gene: TRBV7-9
j_gene: TRBJ2-7
CDR3aa: CASSLAEQPRSYEQYF
CDR3nt: TGTGCCAGCAGCTTAGCGGAGCAGCCTAGGTCCTACGAGCAGTACTTC

d_gene: NA
v_gene: TRBV6-1
j_gene: TRBJ1-5
CDR3aa: CASTGLREGGEPQHF
CDR3nt: TGTGCCAGCACGGGGCTGAGGGAGGGAGGTGAGCCCCAGCATTTT

d_gene: TRBD1
v_gene: TRBV18
j_gene: TRBJ1-5
CDR3aa: CASSRGTGYNQPQHF
CDR3nt: TGTGCCAGCTCACGTGGGACAGGGTACAATCAGCCCCAGCATTTT

d_gene: NA
v_gene: TRBV27
j_gene: TRBJ1-3
CDR3aa: CASSYRAWGNTIYF
CDR3nt: TGTGCCAGCAGCTACAGGGCGTGGGGAAACACCATATATTTT

d_gene: NA
v_gene: TRBV2
j_gene: TRBJ1-5
CDR3aa: CASRTSTDYSNQPQHF
CDR3nt: TGTGCCAGCAGAACTTCGACGGACTATAGCAATCAGCCCCAGCATTTT

d_gene: TRBD2
v_gene: TRBV5-8
j_gene: TRBJ2-1
CDR3aa: CASSSSGTSGAYNEQFF
CDR3nt: TGTGCCAGCAGCTCCTCCGGGACTAGCGGGGCATACAATGAGCAGTTCTTC

d_gene: NA
v_gene: TRBV5-1
j_gene: TRBJ1-6
CDR3aa: CASSLSGSSYNSPLHF
CDR3nt: TGCGCCAGCAGCTTGTCAGGTAGCTCCTATAATTCACCCCTCCACTTT

d_gene: TRBD1
v_gene: TRBV5-1
j_gene: TRBJ1-1
CDR3aa: CASSLVDRRTEAFF
CDR3nt: TGCGCCAGCAGCTTGGTGGACAGGCGCACTGAAGCTTTCTTT

d_gene: TRBD2
v_gene: TRBV5-1
j_gene: TRBJ2-7
CDR3aa: CASSLEAGGRGEQYF
CDR3nt: TGCGCCAGCAGCTTAGAAGCGGGAGGGCGAGGCGAGCAGTACTTC